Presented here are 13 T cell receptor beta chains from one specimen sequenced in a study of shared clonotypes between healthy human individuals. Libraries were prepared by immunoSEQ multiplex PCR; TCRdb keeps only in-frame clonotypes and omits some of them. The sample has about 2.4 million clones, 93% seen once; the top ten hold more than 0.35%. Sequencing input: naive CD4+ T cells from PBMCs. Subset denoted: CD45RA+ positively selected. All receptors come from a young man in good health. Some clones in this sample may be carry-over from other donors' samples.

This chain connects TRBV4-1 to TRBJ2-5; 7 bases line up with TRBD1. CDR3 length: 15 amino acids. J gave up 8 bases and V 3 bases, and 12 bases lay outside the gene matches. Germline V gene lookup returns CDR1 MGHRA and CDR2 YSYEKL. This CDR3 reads CASSQPGTDKRTQYF. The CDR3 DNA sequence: TGCGCCAGCAGCCAGCCGGGGACAGATAAGAGAACCCAGTACTTC.

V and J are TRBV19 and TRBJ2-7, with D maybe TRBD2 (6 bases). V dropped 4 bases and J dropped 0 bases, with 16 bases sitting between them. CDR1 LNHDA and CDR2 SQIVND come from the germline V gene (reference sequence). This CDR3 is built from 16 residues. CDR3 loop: CASSTLAALSSYEQYF. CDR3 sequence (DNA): TGTGCCAGTAGTACCTTAGCGGCCTTGAGCTCCTACGAGCAGTACTTC.

The CDR3 DNA follows: TGTGCCAGCAGGGGCAGACAGGGGTCGCCAGATACGCAGTATTTT. Its translation is CASRGRQGSPDTQYF. The chain combines TRBV28 with TRBJ2-3; TRBD1 aligns across 8 bases. The germline CDR1 and CDR2 sequences are MDHEN and SYDVKM. Germline trimming cut 6 bases from V and 4 bases from J; bases unmatched to any gene: 9. This CDR3 has 15 amino acids.

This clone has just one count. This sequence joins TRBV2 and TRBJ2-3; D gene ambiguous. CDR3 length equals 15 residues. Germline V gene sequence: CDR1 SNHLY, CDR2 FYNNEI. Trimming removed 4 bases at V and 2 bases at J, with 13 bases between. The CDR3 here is CASSVGRPNTDTQYF. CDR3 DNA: TGTGCCAGCAGTGTAGGGCGCCCGAACACAGATACGCAGTATTTT.

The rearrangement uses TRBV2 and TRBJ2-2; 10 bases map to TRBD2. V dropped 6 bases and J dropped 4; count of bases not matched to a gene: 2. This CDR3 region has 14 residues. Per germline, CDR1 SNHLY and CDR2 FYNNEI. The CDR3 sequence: CASRASGGTGELFF. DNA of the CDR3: TGTGCCAGCAGGGCTAGCGGGGGCACCGGGGAGCTGTTTTTT.

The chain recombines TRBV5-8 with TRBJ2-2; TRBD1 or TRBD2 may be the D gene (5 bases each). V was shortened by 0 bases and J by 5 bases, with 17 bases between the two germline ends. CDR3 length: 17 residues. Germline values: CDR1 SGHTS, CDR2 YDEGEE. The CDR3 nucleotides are TGTGCCAGCAGCTTGGAATCGGGGCCCCCTGTAACCGGGGAGCTGTTTTTT. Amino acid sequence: CASSLESGPPVTGELFF. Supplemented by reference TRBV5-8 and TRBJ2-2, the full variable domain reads EAGVTQSPTHLIKTRGQQATLRCSPISGHTSVYWYQQALGLGLQFLLWYDEGEERNRGNFPPRFSGRQFPNYSSELNVNALELEDSALYLCASSLESGPPVTGELFFGEGSRLTVL.

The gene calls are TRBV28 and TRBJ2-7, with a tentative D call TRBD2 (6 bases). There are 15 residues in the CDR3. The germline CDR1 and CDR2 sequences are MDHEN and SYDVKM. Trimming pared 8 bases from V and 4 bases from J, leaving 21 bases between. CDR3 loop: CASGAGSGLRYEQYF. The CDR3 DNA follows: TGTGCCAGCGGGGCGGGTAGCGGCTTAAGGTACGAGCAGTACTTC.

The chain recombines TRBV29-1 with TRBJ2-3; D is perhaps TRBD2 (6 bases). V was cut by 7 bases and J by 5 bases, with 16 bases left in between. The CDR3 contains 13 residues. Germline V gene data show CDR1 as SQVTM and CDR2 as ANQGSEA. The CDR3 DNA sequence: TGCAGCGGGGGAGGCCCTCGGGGAGATACGCAGTATTTT. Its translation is CSGGGPRGDTQYF.

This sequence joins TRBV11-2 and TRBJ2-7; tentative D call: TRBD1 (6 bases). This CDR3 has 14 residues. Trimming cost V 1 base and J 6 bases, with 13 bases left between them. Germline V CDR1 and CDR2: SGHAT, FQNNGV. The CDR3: CASSLVWGPGEQYF. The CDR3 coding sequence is TGTGCCAGCAGCTTAGTTTGGGGGCCGGGCGAGCAGTACTTC.

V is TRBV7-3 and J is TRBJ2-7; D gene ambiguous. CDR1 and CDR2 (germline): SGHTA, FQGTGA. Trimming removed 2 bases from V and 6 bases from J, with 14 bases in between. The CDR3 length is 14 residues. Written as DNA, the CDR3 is TGTGCCAGCAGCTTAGACTCTCTGCGAGGCGAGCAGTACTTC. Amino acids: CASSLDSLRGEQYF.

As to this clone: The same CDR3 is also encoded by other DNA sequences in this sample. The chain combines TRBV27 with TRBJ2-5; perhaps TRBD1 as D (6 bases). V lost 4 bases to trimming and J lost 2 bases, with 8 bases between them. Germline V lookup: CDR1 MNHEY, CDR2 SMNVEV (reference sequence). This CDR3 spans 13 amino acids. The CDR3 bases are TGTGCCAGCAGTTGGACAGTTCAAGAGACCCAGTACTTC. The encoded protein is CASSWTVQETQYF.

The CDR3 reads CAWSDLYQPTNYGYTF. The CDR3 DNA is TGTGCCTGGAGCGACCTTTACCAACCTACTAACTATGGCTACACCTTC. This chain joins TRBV30 and TRBJ1-2; D gene uncertain. Between the trimmed V and J ends, which lost 3 bases and 0 bases, there was a span of 17 bases. This CDR3 spans 16 amino acids. Germline assignment: CDR1 GTSNPN and CDR2 SVGIG (reference sequence).

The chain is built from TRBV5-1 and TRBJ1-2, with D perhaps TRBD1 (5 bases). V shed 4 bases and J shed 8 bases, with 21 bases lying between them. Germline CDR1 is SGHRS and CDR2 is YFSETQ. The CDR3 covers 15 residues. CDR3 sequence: CASSISQVAAGGYTF. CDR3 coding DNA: TGCGCCAGCAGCATTTCGCAGGTGGCAGCAGGGGGCTACACCTTC.